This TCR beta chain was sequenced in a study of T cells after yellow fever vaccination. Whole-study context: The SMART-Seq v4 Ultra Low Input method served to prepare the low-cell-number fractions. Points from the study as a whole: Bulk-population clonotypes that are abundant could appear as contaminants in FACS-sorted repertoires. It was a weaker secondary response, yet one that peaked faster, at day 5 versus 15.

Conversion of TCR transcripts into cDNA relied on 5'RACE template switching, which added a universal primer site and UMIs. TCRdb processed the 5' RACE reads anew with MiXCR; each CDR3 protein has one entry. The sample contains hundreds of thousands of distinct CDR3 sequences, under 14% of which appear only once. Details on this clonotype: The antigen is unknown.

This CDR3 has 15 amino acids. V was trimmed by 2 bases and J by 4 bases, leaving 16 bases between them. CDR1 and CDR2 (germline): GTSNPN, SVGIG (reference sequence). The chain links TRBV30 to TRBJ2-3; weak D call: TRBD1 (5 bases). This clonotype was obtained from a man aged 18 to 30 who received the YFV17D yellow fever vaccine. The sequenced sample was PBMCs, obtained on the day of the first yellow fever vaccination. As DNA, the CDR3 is TGTGCCTGGAGTCGAAGCAGGCAGGGCTCAGATACGCAGTATTTT. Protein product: CAWSRSRQGSDTQYF. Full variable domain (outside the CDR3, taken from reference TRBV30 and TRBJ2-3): SQTIHQWPATLVQPVGSPLSLECTVEGTSNPNLYWYRQAAGRGLQLLFYSVGIGQISSEVPQNLSASRPQDRQFILSSKKLLLSDSGFYLCAWSRSRQGSDTQYFGPGTRLTVL.